A single sample gave rise to the 14 T cell receptor beta chains below, sequenced in a study of T cell repertoires in cytomegalovirus infection. No antigens are known for them. MiXCR, run by TCRdb on the reads, gives a single entry per CDR3 protein. Of about 160,000 distinct CDR3 sequences listed, less than 25% are singletons. The specimen comprised CD8+ T cells from cultured PBMCs, sampled from culture after CMV antigen stimulation. The receptors originated from a human donor in good health (CMV status not recorded). Some clones in this sample may be carry-over from other donors' samples.

This rearrangement joins TRBV9 to TRBJ1-1; TRBD1 might be the D (5 bases). From germline, CDR1 is SGDLS and CDR2 YYNGEE. This CDR3 is built from 14 residues. Trimming stripped 3 bases from V and 0 bases from J, with 9 bases between. CDR3 sequence (DNA): TGTGCCAGCAGCGCCTCAGGGATGAACACTGAAGCTTTCTTT. As protein: CASSASGMNTEAFF.

The chain employs TRBV6-1 and TRBJ2-3; 10 bases are shared with TRBD2. Trimming at V came to 0 bases and at J to 2 bases, leaving 2 bases not matched to a gene. The CDR3 has 16 residues. Looked up from germline, CDR1 is MNHNS and CDR2 is SASEGT. The CDR3, as DNA: TGTGCCAGCAGTGAAGCTAGCGGGGGGACCACAGATACGCAGTATTTT. Translation gives CASSEASGGTTDTQYF.

There are many counts of this clonotype. This chain connects TRBV28 to TRBJ2-6; D unclear. From germline, CDR1 is MDHEN and CDR2 SYDVKM. This CDR3 is 14 amino acids long. The V and J ends lost 9 bases and 4 bases respectively, with 13 bases between them. CDR3 sequence reads: CASFDRGGANVLTF. CDR3 DNA sequence: TGTGCCAGTTTTGACCGTGGCGGGGCCAACGTCCTGACTTTC.

This clonotype was seen more than once but under ten times. This chain joins TRBV7-8 and TRBJ1-3; D uncertain. In germline, CDR1 is SGHVS, CDR2 FQNEAQ. The CDR3 is 15 amino acids. V was cut by 2 bases and J by 3 bases, with 11 bases left in between. The DNA for the CDR3 is TGTGCCAGCAGCTTACAACCGTCAGGTGGAAACACCATATATTTT. This translates into CASSLQPSGGNTIYF.

This clonotype was seen only a few times. The chain links TRBV6-2 or TRBV6-3 to TRBJ1-1; the match to TRBD1 covers 8 bases. The CDR3 has 16 amino acids. CDR1 and CDR2 (germline): MNHEY, SVGEGT. Unmatched junction bases numbered 10, after V lost 6 bases and J lost 1 base. The CDR3 region is CASSPLLGQGNTEAFF. CDR3 in DNA: TGTGCCAGCAGCCCCCTATTAGGACAGGGGAACACTGAAGCTTTCTTT.

The chain recombines TRBV12-3 or TRBV12-4 with TRBJ1-4; 9 bases are a match to TRBD1. The CDR3 runs 14 residues. V shed 7 bases, J shed 7 bases, and the junction held 7 bases outside the gene matches. The CDR3 reads CASTRDRDREKLFF. The DNA for the CDR3 is TGTGCCAGCACCAGGGACAGGGATCGTGAAAAACTGTTTTTT.

This clonotype has more than one count but fewer than ten. The V and J genes are TRBV10-3 and TRBJ2-3, with 8 bases matching TRBD2. The CDR3 runs to 13 residues. J was trimmed by 7 bases and V by 10 bases; bases with no gene match: 10. Per germline, CDR1 ENHRY and CDR2 SYGVKD. The CDR3 nucleotides read TGTGCCACCGGAGAGACTAGCGAGTATACGCAGTATTTT. Protein sequence: CATGETSEYTQYF.

The V gene is TRBV18, the J gene TRBJ2-3, with 7 bases matching TRBD1. With 8 bases clipped from V and 6 bases from J, the junction kept 17 bases outside the gene matches. CDR3 length equals 16 residues. Germline CDR1 KGHSH, CDR2 LQKENI. CDR3 DNA sequence: TGTGCCAGCGACCTACAGGGGAGTGAAGCGGTGGATACGCAGTATTTT. It yields the protein CASDLQGSEAVDTQYF.

The chain couples TRBV7-9 to TRBJ2-1; D is ambiguous. The germline V gene has CDR1 SEHNR and CDR2 FQNEAQ (reference sequence). Trimming pared 1 base from V and 5 bases from J, leaving 6 bases between. This CDR3 has 13 residues. The CDR3 nucleotides read TGTGCCAGCAGCTTAGGCTTAGACAATGAGCAGTTCTTC. Amino acid sequence: CASSLGLDNEQFF. Combining the CDR3 with reference TRBV7-9 and TRBJ2-1 gives the whole variable domain DTGVSQNPRHKITKRGQNVTFRCDPISEHNRLYWYRQTLGQGPEFLTYFQNEAQLEKSRLLSDRFSAERPKGSFSTLEIQRTEQGDSAMYLCASSLGLDNEQFFGPGTRLTVL.

This clonotype showed up many times. The V gene is TRBV7-8, the J gene TRBJ2-3, with a possible D match to TRBD1 (5 bases). V was clipped by 0 bases and J by 0 bases, with 13 bases between them. The CDR3 extends over 17 amino acids. Germline assignment: CDR1 SGHVS and CDR2 FQNEAQ. As DNA, the CDR3 is TGTGCCAGCAGCTTAGCATCGACAGCTACTAGCACAGATACGCAGTATTTT. The encoded protein is CASSLASTATSTDTQYF.

CDR3 nucleotide sequence: TGTGCCAGCAGCATGGACAGGGGGCTGGGAGATGGCTACACCTTC. As protein: CASSMDRGLGDGYTF. J is TRBJ1-2 and V is TRBV5-5, with 11 bases that match TRBD1. The CDR3 length is 15 residues. Germline V gene sequence: CDR1 SGHKS, CDR2 YYEKEE (reference sequence). With V trimmed by 4 bases and J by 6 bases, 8 bases remained unmatched.

Details on this clonotype: One base away lies a much larger clone, so this may be a sequencing read error. This sequence joins TRBV11-2 and TRBJ1-1; perhaps TRBD1 as D (6 bases). CDR1 is SGHAT and CDR2 is FQNNGV in the germline V gene. This CDR3 is 13 amino acids long. Here the CDR3 reads CVSSLGGNTEAFF. CDR3 in DNA: TGTGTCAGCAGCTTAGGGGGGAACACTGAAGCTTTCTTT.

This clonotype was seen once. The chain uses TRBV9 and TRBJ1-5, with a tentative D call TRBD1 (6 bases). The CDR3 has 14 residues. V lost 3 bases, J lost 0 bases, and 7 bases lay in between. Looked up from germline, CDR1 is SGDLS and CDR2 is YYNGEE. The CDR3 DNA follows: TGTGCCAGCAGCGCAGGGGTTAGCAATCAGCCCCAGCATTTT. Its protein product is CASSAGVSNQPQHF.

V usage is TRBV4-1 and J usage is TRBJ2-7; 9 nucleotides agree with TRBD2. The germline V gene has CDR1 MGHRA and CDR2 YSYEKL. The CDR3 is made up of 15 amino acids. Trimming removed 4 bases from V and 4 bases from J; junction bases left unmatched: 8. In nucleotides, the CDR3 is TGCGCCAGCAGCCCGCCGGGACTAGCTGGGTACGAGCAGTACTTC. Translated: CASSPPGLAGYEQYF.